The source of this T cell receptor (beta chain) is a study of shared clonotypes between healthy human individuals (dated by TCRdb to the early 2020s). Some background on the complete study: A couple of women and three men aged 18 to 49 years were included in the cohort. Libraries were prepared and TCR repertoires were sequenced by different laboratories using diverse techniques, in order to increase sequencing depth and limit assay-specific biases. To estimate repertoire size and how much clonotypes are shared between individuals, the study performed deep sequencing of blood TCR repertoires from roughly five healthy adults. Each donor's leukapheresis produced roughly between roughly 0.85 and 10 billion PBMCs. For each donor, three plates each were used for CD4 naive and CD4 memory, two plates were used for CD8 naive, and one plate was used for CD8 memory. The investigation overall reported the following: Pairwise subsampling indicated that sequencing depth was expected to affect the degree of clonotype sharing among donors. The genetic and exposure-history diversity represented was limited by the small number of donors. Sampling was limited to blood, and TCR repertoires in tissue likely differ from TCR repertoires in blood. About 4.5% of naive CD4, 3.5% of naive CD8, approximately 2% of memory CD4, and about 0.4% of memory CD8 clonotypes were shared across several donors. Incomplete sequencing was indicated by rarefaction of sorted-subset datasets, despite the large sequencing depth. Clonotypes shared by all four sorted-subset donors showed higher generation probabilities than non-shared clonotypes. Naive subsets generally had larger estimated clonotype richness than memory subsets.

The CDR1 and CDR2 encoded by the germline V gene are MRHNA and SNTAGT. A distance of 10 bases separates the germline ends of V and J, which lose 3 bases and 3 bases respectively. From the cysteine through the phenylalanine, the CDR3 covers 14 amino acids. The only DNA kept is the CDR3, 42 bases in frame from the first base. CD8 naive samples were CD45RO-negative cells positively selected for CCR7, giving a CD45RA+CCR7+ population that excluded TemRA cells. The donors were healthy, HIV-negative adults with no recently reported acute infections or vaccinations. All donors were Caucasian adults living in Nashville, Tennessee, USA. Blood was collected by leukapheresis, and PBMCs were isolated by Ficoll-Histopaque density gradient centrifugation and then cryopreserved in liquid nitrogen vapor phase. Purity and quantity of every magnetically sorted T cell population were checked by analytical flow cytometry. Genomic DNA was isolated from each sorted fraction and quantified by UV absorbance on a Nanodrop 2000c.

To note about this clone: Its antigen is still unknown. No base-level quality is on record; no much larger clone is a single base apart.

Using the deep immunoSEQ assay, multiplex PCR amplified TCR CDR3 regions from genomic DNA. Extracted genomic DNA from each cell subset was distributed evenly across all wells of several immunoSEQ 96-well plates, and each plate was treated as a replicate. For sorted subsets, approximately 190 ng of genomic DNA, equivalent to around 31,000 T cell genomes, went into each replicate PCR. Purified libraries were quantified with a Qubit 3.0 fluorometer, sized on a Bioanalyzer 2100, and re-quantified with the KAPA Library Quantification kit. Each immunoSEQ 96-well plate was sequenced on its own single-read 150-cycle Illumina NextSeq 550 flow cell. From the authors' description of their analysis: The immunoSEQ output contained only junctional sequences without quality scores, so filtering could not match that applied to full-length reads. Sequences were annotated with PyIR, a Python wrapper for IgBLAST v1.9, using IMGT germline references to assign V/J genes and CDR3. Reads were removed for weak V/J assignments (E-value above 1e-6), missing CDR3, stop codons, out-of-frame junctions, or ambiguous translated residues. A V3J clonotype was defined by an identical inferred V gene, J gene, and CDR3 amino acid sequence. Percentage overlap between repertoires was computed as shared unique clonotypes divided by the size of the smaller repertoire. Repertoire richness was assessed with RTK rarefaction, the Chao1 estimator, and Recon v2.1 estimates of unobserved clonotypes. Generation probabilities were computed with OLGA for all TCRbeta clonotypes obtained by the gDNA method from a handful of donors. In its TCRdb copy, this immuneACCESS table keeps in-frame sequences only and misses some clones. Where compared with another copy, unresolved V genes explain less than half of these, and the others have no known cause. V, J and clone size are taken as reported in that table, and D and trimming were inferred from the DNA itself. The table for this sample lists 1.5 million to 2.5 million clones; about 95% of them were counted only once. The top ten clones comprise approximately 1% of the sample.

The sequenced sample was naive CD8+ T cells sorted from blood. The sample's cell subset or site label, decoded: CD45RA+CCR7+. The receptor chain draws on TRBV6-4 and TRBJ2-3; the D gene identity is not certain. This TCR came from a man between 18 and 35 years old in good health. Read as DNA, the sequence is TGTGCCAGCAGTGATGAGTGGTGGACAGATACGCAGTATTTT. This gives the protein CASSDEWWTDTQYF.